Presented here are 26 T cell receptor beta chains from one specimen sequenced in a study of shared T cell receptors in the human thymus. Some clones are missing from TCRdb's copy, which holds only in-frame ones; the method was immunoSEQ multiplex PCR. The data contain roughly 700,000 clones, approximately 87% of them singletons. The same sample was also used in a study of human thymus T cells.

The sample consisted of thymocytes. The receptors shown here come from a boy under three years old with a congenital heart defect.

This rearrangement joins TRBV5-4 to TRBJ2-5; D perhaps matches TRBD2 (6 bases). Near its end, the DNA agrees better with TRBJ2-7, so the J call may be wrong. The germline V gene encodes CDR1 SGHNT and CDR2 YYREEE (reference sequence). The CDR3 consists of 16 residues. CDR3 protein: CASSLGGDGSSYEQYF. CDR3 nucleotides: TGTGCCAGCAGCTTGGGGGGTGACGGGAGTTCCTACGAGCAGTACTTC.

The V call is TRBV9, the J call TRBJ1-2; D perhaps matches TRBD1 (5 bases). Germline loops: CDR1 SGDLS, CDR2 YYNGEE. The CDR3 is 14 amino acids. V lost 5 bases and J 7 bases, leaving 18 bases between the germline ends. For the CDR3, the DNA is TGTGCCAGCAGAGGAAAAGGGGCCCTCAGTGGCTACACCTTC. Its protein product is CASRGKGALSGYTF. Full variable domain (missing parts from reference TRBV9 and TRBJ1-2): DSGVTQTPKHLITATGQRVTLRCSPRSGDLSVYWYQQSLDQGLQFLIQYYNGEERAKGNILERFSAQQFPDLHSELNLSSLELGDSALYFCASRGKGALSGYTFGSGTRLTVV.

The chain couples TRBV4-2 to TRBJ2-1; D is perhaps TRBD2 (5 bases). V lost 4 bases, J lost 0 bases, and 16 bases lay in between. This CDR3 contains 17 residues. Germline V CDR1 and CDR2: LGHNA, YNFKEQ. The CDR3 nucleotides read TGTGCCAGCAGCCCCCGGGATAGCAGGAGCTCCTACAATGAGCAGTTCTTC. As protein: CASSPRDSRSSYNEQFF.

The V call is TRBV11-3, the J call TRBJ2-7; 9 bases align to TRBD1. The CDR3 totals 16 residues. The ends lost 3 bases at V and 2 bases at J; junction bases unmatched: 8. Germline CDR1 reads SGHNT; CDR2 reads YENEEA. CDR3 nucleotide sequence: TGTGCCAGCAGCTTCCCGACAGGGGGGAGACCCTACGAGCAGTACTTC. It yields the protein CASSFPTGGRPYEQYF.

V gene TRBV12-5 combines with J gene TRBJ2-1; weak D call: TRBD1 (6 bases). The CDR3 is 17 amino acids. Germline values: CDR1 LGHNT, CDR2 FRNRAP. V was pared by 1 base and J by 0 bases, with 13 bases between. CDR3 loop: CASGLDTGTSSYNEQFF. CDR3 DNA sequence: TGTGCTAGTGGTTTGGATACCGGGACAAGCTCCTACAATGAGCAGTTCTTC.

The V and J genes are TRBV30 and TRBJ2-3; weak D call: TRBD1 (5 bases). This CDR3 is 14 amino acids long. Per the germline V gene, CDR1 is GTSNPN and CDR2 is SVGIG (reference sequence). V lost 7 bases to trimming and J lost 8 bases, with 22 bases between them. CDR3 protein: CAYSGHGAGATQYF. The CDR3 DNA reads as TGTGCCTATTCGGGCCACGGTGCTGGGGCTACGCAGTATTTT.

This chain joins TRBV27 and TRBJ1-5; D unresolved. The V gene lost 2 bases and the J gene lost 5 bases, with 10 bases spanning the gap. The CDR3 has 14 residues. Germline V lookup: CDR1 MNHEY, CDR2 SMNVEV (reference sequence). CDR3 sequence: CASSLRGGHQPQHF. As DNA, the CDR3 is TGTGCCAGCAGTTTAAGAGGAGGTCATCAGCCCCAGCATTTT.

V is TRBV5-1 and J is TRBJ2-7; TRBD2 agrees at 8 bases. This CDR3 region has 14 residues. The J segment lost 9 bases and the V segment lost 4 bases, leaving 12 bases of the junction unmatched. Germline CDR1 reads SGHRS; CDR2 reads YFSETQ. The CDR3 sequence: CASSRHAGGGVQYF. Here the CDR3 DNA reads TGCGCCAGCAGCCGCCACGCGGGAGGCGGGGTGCAGTACTTC.

The V call is TRBV28, the J call TRBJ2-7; 9 positions agree with TRBD1. With V trimmed by 5 bases and J by 5 bases, 16 bases remained unmatched. This CDR3 comprises 17 residues. Germline CDR1 is MDHEN and CDR2 is SYDVKM. The CDR3 sequence is CASSPTSGTGFSHEQYF. Written as DNA, the CDR3 is TGTGCCAGCAGTCCAACATCCGGGACAGGGTTTTCCCACGAGCAGTACTTC.

This clone has more than one count but fewer than ten. The V gene is TRBV19, the J gene TRBJ2-1; TRBD2 matches 7 bases. Germline V gene data show CDR1 as LNHDA and CDR2 as SQIVND (reference sequence). Trimming at V came to 4 bases and at J to 10 bases, leaving 4 bases not matched to a gene. The CDR3 runs 12 residues. This CDR3 reads CASSSGRREQFF. The CDR3 bases are TGTGCCAGTAGTAGCGGGAGAAGGGAGCAGTTCTTC.

The J gene is TRBJ2-7, the V gene TRBV20-1; perhaps TRBD2 as D (5 bases). The CDR3 totals 10 residues. V was cut by 7 bases and J by 6 bases, with 10 bases left in between. Per germline, CDR1 DFQATT and CDR2 SNEGSKA (reference sequence). CDR3 loop: CSVDWGEQYF. The CDR3 bases are TGCAGTGTGGACTGGGGCGAGCAGTACTTC.

This chain joins TRBV2 and TRBJ1-1; D not certain. This CDR3 is 15 amino acids long. Germline CDR1 SNHLY, CDR2 FYNNEI. The germline V and J ends were trimmed by 5 bases and 1 base, with 14 bases remaining between them. CDR3 sequence reads: CASSSRGVRNTEAFF. The CDR3 bases are TGTGCCAGCAGTAGTCGGGGTGTAAGGAACACTGAAGCTTTCTTT. Based on the CDR3 plus reference TRBV2 and TRBJ1-1, the full variable domain is EPEVTQTPSHQVTQMGQEVILRCVPISNHLYFYWYRQILGQKVEFLVSFYNNEISEKSEIFDDQFSVERPDGSNFTLKIRSTKLEDSAMYFCASSSRGVRNTEAFFGQGTRLTVV.

The genes are TRBV11-2 and TRBJ2-7, with 9 bases identical to TRBD2. In germline, CDR1 is SGHAT, CDR2 FQNNGV. CDR3 length: 15 residues. The V segment lost 6 bases and the J segment 7 bases; nucleotides outside the gene matches: 13. CDR3 loop: CASRAVAGGVREQYF. CDR3 bases: TGTGCCAGCAGGGCTGTGGCGGGAGGGGTGAGGGAGCAGTACTTC. The complete variable domain, with remaining parts taken from reference TRBV11-2 and TRBJ2-7, reads EAGVAQSPRYKIIEKRQSVAFWCNPISGHATLYWYQQILGQGPKLLIQFQNNGVVDDSQLPKDRFSAERLKGVDSTLKIQPAKLEDSAVYLCASRAVAGGVREQYFGPGTRLTVT.

In its sample, this clone was seen once. The J gene is TRBJ1-3, the V gene TRBV15, with D possibly matching TRBD1 (6 bases). The V end was cut by 5 bases, the J end by 0 bases, with 17 bases between. Per the germline V gene, CDR1 is LNHNV and CDR2 is YYDKDF (reference sequence). The CDR3 consists of 17 residues. CDR3 DNA sequence: TGTGCCACCAGCGGACGACAGGTACCGAGCTCTGGAAACACCATATATTTT. Translation: CATSGRQVPSSGNTIYF.

This chain joins TRBV7-2 and TRBJ2-5, with 7 nucleotides matching TRBD2. Germline values: CDR1 SGHTA, CDR2 FQGNSA. CDR3 length: 13 amino acids. Trimming removed 5 bases from V and 1 base from J; junction bases left unmatched: 1. Here the CDR3 DNA reads TGTGCCAGCAGCCCGGGAGGCCAAGAGACCCAGTACTTC. Its translation: CASSPGGQETQYF.

The chain joins TRBV27 to TRBJ1-1; D is unresolved. Germline CDR1 reads MNHEY; CDR2 reads SMNVEV (reference sequence). The V and J ends lost 8 bases and 4 bases respectively, with 8 bases between them. CDR3 length: 11 residues. The CDR3 region is CASGRSTEAFF. CDR3 coding DNA: TGTGCCAGCGGGCGAAGCACTGAAGCTTTCTTT.

This CDR3 reads CASSQAQPPGLAGAREQFF. The CDR3 DNA follows: TGCGCCAGCAGCCAAGCCCAACCTCCGGGACTAGCGGGAGCTCGGGAGCAGTTCTTC. The chain employs TRBV4-1 and TRBJ2-1, with TRBD2 matching over 14 bases. Trimming removed 1 base from V and 10 bases from J; junction bases left unmatched: 15. This CDR3 comprises 19 residues. Germline V CDR1 and CDR2: MGHRA, YSYEKL.

The CDR3 spells CASSPASRPNTGELFF. The CDR3 DNA is TGTGCCAGCAGTCCCGCTAGCCGGCCGAACACCGGGGAGCTGTTTTTT. This chain uses TRBV27 with TRBJ2-2, with D tentatively TRBD2 (5 bases). Germline-derived CDR1 and CDR2 are MNHEY and SMNVEV (reference sequence). Trimming removed 5 bases from V and 0 bases from J, with 13 bases in between. This CDR3 is built from 16 residues.

The CDR3 coding sequence is TGCGCCAGCAGCTACGGGACAGGGACCTATGGCTACACCTTC. Its translation: CASSYGTGTYGYTF. This chain links TRBV5-1 with TRBJ1-2; 9 bases line up with TRBD1. The J segment lost 4 bases and the V segment lost 3 bases, leaving 4 bases of the junction unmatched. The CDR3 extends over 14 amino acids. CDR1 SGHRS and CDR2 YFSETQ come from the germline V gene.

The V gene is TRBV28, the J gene TRBJ2-5; TRBD1 agrees at 8 bases. Unmatched junction bases numbered 10, after V lost 8 bases and J lost 5 bases. The CDR3 is 14 amino acids. Germline V gene lookup returns CDR1 MDHEN and CDR2 SYDVKM. CDR3 in amino acids: CASATGEVGETQYF. The CDR3 nucleotides read TGTGCCAGCGCGACAGGGGAGGTTGGGGAGACCCAGTACTTC.

This sequence joins TRBV27 and TRBJ2-1, with TRBD2 matching 8 bases. This CDR3 has 16 residues. Germline V CDR1 and CDR2: MNHEY, SMNVEV (reference sequence). J was trimmed by 7 bases and V by 4 bases; bases with no gene match: 12. CDR3: CASSSPSSGFTNEQFF. CDR3 bases: TGTGCCAGCAGTTCCCCTTCTAGCGGGTTCACGAATGAGCAGTTCTTC.

This clone was detected once. The rearrangement uses TRBV10-2 and TRBJ2-7, with 11 bases identical to TRBD2. V lost 2 bases, J lost 0 bases, and 12 bases stayed unmatched. In germline, CDR1 is WSHSY, CDR2 SAAADI. The CDR3 runs to 19 residues. For the CDR3, the DNA is TGCGCCAGCAGTGAGGTGGCGGGACTAGCGGCCCATGGCTCCTACGAGCAGTACTTC. Protein: CASSEVAGLAAHGSYEQYF.

CDR3 residues: CASRSKTGPNTGELFF. DNA of the CDR3: TGTGCCAGCAGAAGTAAGACAGGCCCGAACACCGGGGAGCTGTTTTTT. J is TRBJ2-2 and V is TRBV27; tentative D call: TRBD1 (6 bases). Germline V gene data show CDR1 as MNHEY and CDR2 as SMNVEV (reference sequence). The V gene lost 6 bases and the J gene lost 0 bases, with 14 bases spanning the gap. CDR3 length equals 16 residues.

V and J are TRBV28 and TRBJ2-3, with a weak D call TRBD2 (5 bases). The germline V gene encodes CDR1 MDHEN and CDR2 SYDVKM. V lost 1 base and J 5 bases, leaving 22 bases between the germline ends. This CDR3 spans 18 amino acids. The CDR3 DNA is TGTGCCAGCAGTTTATTCCCGATCGGGGTTAGGGTAATAGATACGCAGTATTTT. It is translated as CASSLFPIGVRVIDTQYF.

This clone was seen just once. The rearrangement uses TRBV5-6 and TRBJ2-2; no firm D call. Per germline, CDR1 SGHDT and CDR2 YYEEEE. V lost 4 bases to trimming and J lost 4 bases, with 11 bases between them. The CDR3 loop spans 14 amino acids. CDR3 in amino acids: CASSPPPGTGELFF. The CDR3 DNA reads as TGTGCCAGCAGCCCTCCCCCAGGCACCGGGGAGCTGTTTTTT. Supplemented by reference TRBV5-6 and TRBJ2-2, the full variable domain reads DAGVTQSPTHLIKTRGQQVTLRCSPKSGHDTVSWYQQALGQGPQFIFQYYEEEERQRGNFPDRFSGHQFPNYSSELNVNALLLGDSALYLCASSPPPGTGELFFGEGSRLTVL.

This chain joins TRBV5-1 and TRBJ2-5; 7 bases map to TRBD1. Germline V gene lookup returns CDR1 SGHRS and CDR2 YFSETQ. This CDR3 comprises 15 residues. Trimming took 3 bases from V and 3 from J; bases not matched to a gene: 8. CDR3 nucleotide sequence: TGCGCCAGCAGCTGGACGGACAGGAGGAAAGAGACCCAGTACTTC. Its protein product is CASSWTDRRKETQYF.